This TCR beta chain was identified in a study of blood T cell repertoires in COVID-19. Study-wide context: Whether acute or convalescent, the COVID-19 samples came from the United States, Italy and Spain. PBMCs, B-cell-depleted T cells, or T cells were the source of the cDNA or gDNA that made up the material.

Methods used by the authors: Reference gene primer amplification yielded estimated nucleated cell counts. Libraries were prepared by immunoSEQ multiplex PCR; TCRdb keeps only in-frame clonotypes and omits some of them. The D gene and trimming were derived from the DNA, and the V and J assignments and clone size from that table. Among approximately 29,000 clones listed, around 90% were seen once. CDR1 and CDR2 (germline): LGHDT, YNNKEL (reference sequence). CDR3 length: 13 residues. V was cut by 6 bases and J by 4 bases, with 12 bases left in between. The V and J genes are TRBV3-1 (or the pseudogene TRBV3-2) and TRBJ1-1; D is undetermined. The clonotype comes from a man aged 70-80 years with active COVID-19. The sequencing input was peripheral blood. The CDR3 spells CASRLSTGTEAFF. CDR3 DNA sequence: TGTGCCAGCAGACTGAGCACGGGCACTGAAGCTTTCTTT.